This TCR beta chain was identified in a study of graft-versus-host responses after intestinal transplantation. With regard to this clone: As yet, its antigen is unknown.

Assay used: immunoSEQ multiplex PCR; TCRdb lists only in-frame clones, some missing. The profile covers more than 95,000 clones, with 87% appearing a single time and over 0.7% taken by the ten largest. CDR3 length: 15 amino acids. V was trimmed by 4 bases and J by 5 bases, leaving 17 bases between them. From germline, CDR1 is SGHRS and CDR2 YFSETQ. The sequence derives from a human donor who received an intestinal transplant. The rearrangement joins TRBV5-1 to TRBJ2-3; D is perhaps TRBD1 (5 bases). Sample: unstimulated CD4+ T cells sorted from spleen or lymph node cells, taken before intestinal transplant. This chain's CDR3 is CASSDNSGAEDTQYF. The CDR3 DNA is TGCGCCAGCAGCGATAACAGTGGGGCAGAAGATACGCAGTATTTT.